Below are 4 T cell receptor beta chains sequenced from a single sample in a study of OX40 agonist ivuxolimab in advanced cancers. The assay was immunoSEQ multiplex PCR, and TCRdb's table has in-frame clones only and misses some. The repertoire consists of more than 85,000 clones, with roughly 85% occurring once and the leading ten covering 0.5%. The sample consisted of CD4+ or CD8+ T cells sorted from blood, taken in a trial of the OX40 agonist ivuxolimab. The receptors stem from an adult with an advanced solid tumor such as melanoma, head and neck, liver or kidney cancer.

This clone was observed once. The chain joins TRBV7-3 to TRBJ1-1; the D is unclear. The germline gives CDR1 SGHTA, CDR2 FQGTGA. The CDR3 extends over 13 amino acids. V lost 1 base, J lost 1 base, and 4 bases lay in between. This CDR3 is CASSLSENTEAFF. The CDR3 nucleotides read TGTGCCAGCAGCTTAAGCGAGAACACTGAAGCTTTCTTT.

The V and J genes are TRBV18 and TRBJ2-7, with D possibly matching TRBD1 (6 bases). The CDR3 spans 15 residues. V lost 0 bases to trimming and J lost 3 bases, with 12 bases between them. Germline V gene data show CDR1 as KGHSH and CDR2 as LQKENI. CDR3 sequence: CASSPPDRFLYEQYF. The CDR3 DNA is TGTGCCAGCTCACCACCGGACAGATTCCTCTACGAGCAGTACTTC.

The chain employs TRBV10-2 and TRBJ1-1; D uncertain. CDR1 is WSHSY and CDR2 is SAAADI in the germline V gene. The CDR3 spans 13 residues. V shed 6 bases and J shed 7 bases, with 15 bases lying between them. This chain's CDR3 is CASREVSSYEAFF. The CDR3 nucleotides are TGCGCCAGCAGGGAGGTTTCCAGTTATGAAGCTTTCTTT.

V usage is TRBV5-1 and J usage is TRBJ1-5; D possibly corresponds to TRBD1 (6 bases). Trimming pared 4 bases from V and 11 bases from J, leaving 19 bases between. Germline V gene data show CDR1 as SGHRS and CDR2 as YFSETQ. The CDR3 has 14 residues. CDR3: CASSAGTSDTTQHF. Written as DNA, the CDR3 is TGCGCCAGCAGCGCAGGGACATCAGATACAACCCAGCATTTT.